This is a list of T cell receptor beta chains from one sample in a study of blood T cell repertoires in COVID-19. This table comes from immunoSEQ multiplex PCR, and its TCRdb copy is limited to in-frame clones, with some not included. The sample yields 200,000 or so clones, around four fifths seen once. Sequencing input: peripheral blood. The source of these receptors is a woman aged 25 to 45 with acute or convalescent COVID-19. Both conserved end residues are part of each CDR3. A D gene is named only where the DNA matches it firmly. Expanded clones are given a class, and other clones once, few, many or no size at all.

>.|TRBV30|.|TRBJ1-3
TGTGCCTGGATAAATGTCAACACCATATATTTT
CAWINVNTIYF
>.|TRBV6-5|.|TRBJ2-1
TGTGCCAGCAGTTACTCGTGGGGGGTAGACAATGAGCAGTTCTTC
CASSYSWGVDNEQFF
>.|TRBV7-8|.|TRBJ1-2
TGTGCCAGCAGCCCCGGGACTTATGGCTACACCTTC
CASSPGTYGYTF
>.|TRBV5-6|.|TRBJ2-3
TGTGCCAGCAGTCCAGACAGCTCAGATACGCAGTATTTT
CASSPDSSDTQYF
>TRBD1|TRBV9|.|TRBJ2-1
TGTGCCAGCAGCGTAGGGACAGGATCAGGTCCGATGGACAATGAGCAGTTCTTC
CASSVGTGSGPMDNEQFF
>.|TRBV7-2|once|TRBJ1-2
TGTGCCAGCAGCTTCCAAGGGGGGGACTATGGCTACACCTTC
CASSFQGGDYGYTF
>TRBD1|TRBV2|.|TRBJ1-4
TGTGCCAGCAAAAGGGGGCTCACTAATGAAAAACTGTTTTTT
CASKRGLTNEKLFF
>.|TRBV28|few|TRBJ1-5
TGTGCCAGCAGTTTTTCCCCAGGGTTGGGGTCTAGCAATCAGCCCCAGCATTTT
CASSFSPGLGSSNQPQHF
>TRBD1|TRBV28|.|TRBJ2-7
TGTGCCAGCAGTCCCCGATGGACAGGGCACTACGAGCAGTACTTC
CASSPRWTGHYEQYF
>TRBD1|TRBV12-3/TRBV12-4|few|TRBJ2-7
TGTGCCAGCCGACTCGTCAGGGGGCTCGAGCAGTACTTC
CASRLVRGLEQYF
>TRBD1|TRBV7-8|.|TRBJ1-2
TGTGCCACCAATAATCCGGGACAGGGGGACTATGGCTACACCTTC
CATNNPGQGDYGYTF
>.|TRBV19|.|TRBJ2-5
TGTGCCAGTAGTATGGGGCCCACCTCAGAGACCCAGTACTTC
CASSMGPTSETQYF
>TRBD1|TRBV13|.|TRBJ2-7
TGTGCCAGCACCCCAGGGACAGGGTCCTACGAGCAGTACTTC
CASTPGTGSYEQYF
>TRBD1|TRBV3-1/TRBV3-2|few|TRBJ1-2
TGTGCCAGCAGCGACAGGGGGGTGGGCTACACCTTC
CASSDRGVGYTF
>TRBD2|TRBV3-1/TRBV3-2|.|TRBJ2-7
TGTGCCAGCAGCCGAGCGGGAGAGTCGTACGAGCAGTACTTC
CASSRAGESYEQYF
>TRBD2|TRBV28|few|TRBJ2-3
TGTGCCAGCAGTTTAGGCGGGAGCGCAGATACGCAGTATTTT
CASSLGGSADTQYF
>.|TRBV7-8|few|TRBJ2-1
TGTGCCAGCAGCGATCGGTGGGGGGGCGGCAATGAGCAGTTCTTC
CASSDRWGGGNEQFF
>.|TRBV30|.|TRBJ1-3
TGTGCCTGGACTGGGGGCGGTGGAAACACCATATATTTT
CAWTGGGGNTIYF
>TRBD2|TRBV6-5|few|TRBJ2-3
TGTGCCAGCAGTTACGTTGCACTAGCGGGGGCAGATACGCAGTATTTT
CASSYVALAGADTQYF
>.|TRBV2|.|TRBJ2-7
TGTGCCAGCAGTCGCCAGGGGCTCGGCTACGAGCAGTACTTC
CASSRQGLGYEQYF
>TRBD1|TRBV7-6|many|TRBJ1-4
TGTGCCAGCAGCCCGGGGACAGGGTTTGGAGAAAAACTGTTTTTT
CASSPGTGFGEKLFF
>TRBD1|TRBV18|many|TRBJ1-2
TGTGCCAGCTCACCCGGGACAGGGACCTATGGCTACACCTTC
CASSPGTGTYGYTF
>TRBD1|TRBV3-1/TRBV3-2|.|TRBJ1-2
TGTGCCAGCAGCCAAGGTGACAGGGGTGGCTACACCTTC
CASSQGDRGGYTF
>.|TRBV27|.|TRBJ2-3
TGTGCCAGCAGTTTAATCGGGAGTCTGCGCGCAGATACGCAGTATTTT
CASSLIGSLRADTQYF
>.|TRBV30|few|TRBJ2-7
TGTGCCTGGAGTGTACGTAGCAGGGTCGGTGAGCAGTACTTC
CAWSVRSRVGEQYF
>TRBD1|TRBV19|.|TRBJ2-7
TGTGCCAGTAGTATAACAGGGGATATCCTCTACGAGCAGTACTTC
CASSITGDILYEQYF
>TRBD1|TRBV12-3/TRBV12-4|.|TRBJ2-3
TGTGCCAGCAGTTCCGGGACAGGGAATACGCAGTATTTT
CASSSGTGNTQYF
>TRBD1|TRBV4-3|few|TRBJ2-1
TGCGCCAGCAGCTGGCGGACAGGGATGTCGGATGAGCAGTTCTTC
CASSWRTGMSDEQFF
>TRBD2|TRBV4-1|.|TRBJ2-7
TGCGCCAGCAGCCAACCCACTAGCGGGAAACACGAGCAGTACTTC
CASSQPTSGKHEQYF
>TRBD1|TRBV29-1|.|TRBJ2-7
TGCAGCGGCGGACAGGGATCCTACGAGCAGTACTTC
CSGGQGSYEQYF
>.|TRBV19|.|TRBJ1-5
TGTGCCAGTAGTATAGACAGGAGGGTCTCTAGCAATCAGCCCCAGCATTTT
CASSIDRRVSSNQPQHF
>TRBD1|TRBV5-6|.|TRBJ1-4
TGTGCCAGCAGCTTGTTCTTTGGCGGGGACAGGGACACTAATGAAAAACTGTTTTTT
CASSLFFGGDRDTNEKLFF
>.|TRBV6-2/TRBV6-3|.|TRBJ2-7
TGTGCCAGCAGTTACGGGGAGATCTCCTACGAGCAGTACTTC
CASSYGEISYEQYF
>TRBD1|TRBV28|.|TRBJ2-7
TGTGCCAGCCTCCGGGACAGGGACATCGAGCAGTACTTC
CASLRDRDIEQYF
>.|TRBV29-1|once|TRBJ2-7
TGCAGCGCAGCTCGGGGGAGTCGATCCTACGAGCAGTACTTC
CSAARGSRSYEQYF
>TRBD1|TRBV6-5|.|TRBJ2-2
TGTGCCAGCACGGCAGGGGGCCAGACTGGGGAGCTGTTTTTT
CASTAGGQTGELFF
>.|TRBV7-2|few|TRBJ1-6
TGTGCCAGCAGCTTAGCAGCATCTAGGGGCCGCGGGGCACCCCTCCACTTT
CASSLAASRGRGAPLHF
>.|TRBV15|.|TRBJ1-2
TGTGCCACCAGCAGAGGCGGCTCCCAGTGGTACACCTTC
CATSRGGSQWYTF
>TRBD1|TRBV9|few|TRBJ1-6
TGTGCCAGCAGCGTGGGACAGGGCTATAATTCACCCCTCCACTTT
CASSVGQGYNSPLHF
>.|TRBV29-1|.|TRBJ1-6
TGCAGCGTTCGGGTGGGACAAGAGAATTCACCCCTCCACTTT
CSVRVGQENSPLHF
>.|TRBV7-8|once|TRBJ1-2
TGTGCCAGCAGCGGCAGGACTAACTATGGCTACACCTTC
CASSGRTNYGYTF
>.|TRBV3-1/TRBV3-2|.|TRBJ1-5
TGTGCCAGCAGCCCGACATTAGGAATCAATCAGCCCCAGCATTTT
CASSPTLGINQPQHF
>.|TRBV4-2|.|TRBJ2-2
TGTGCCAGCAGCCAAGAAGGACTGAACACCGGGGAGCTGTTTTTT
CASSQEGLNTGELFF
>TRBD1|TRBV19|.|TRBJ2-4
TGTGCCAGTAGTCACGGGACAGGGGGCGGCATTCAGTACTTC
CASSHGTGGGIQYF
>TRBD1|TRBV7-2|.|TRBJ2-2
TGTGCCAGCAGCTTGGGACAGGTCGCCGGGGAGCTGTTTTTT
CASSLGQVAGELFF
>.|TRBV5-1|few|TRBJ2-2
TGCGCCAGCAGCGGGGCTTCGAACACCGGGGAGCTGTTTTTT
CASSGASNTGELFF
>TRBD1|TRBV28|once|TRBJ1-6
TGTGCCAGCCGGGACAGGGTTTCACCCCTCCACTTT
CASRDRVSPLHF
>.|TRBV6-5|.|TRBJ1-6
TGTGCCAGCAGTTTCGGACAGAAGCATTCACCCCTCCACTTT
CASSFGQKHSPLHF
>.|TRBV7-6|.|TRBJ1-4
TGTGCCAGCAGCTTAGACCAGATTGCAACTAATGAAAAACTGTTTTTT
CASSLDQIATNEKLFF
>TRBD1|TRBV10-3|.|TRBJ1-4
TGTGCAACGACACAGGGGACGTGGGAAAAACTGTTTTTT
CATTQGTWEKLFF
>TRBD2|TRBV7-3|.|TRBJ2-3
TGTGCCAGCAGCCAACTCAGCGGGGGGGCCGGGTATACGCAGTATTTT
CASSQLSGGAGYTQYF
>.|TRBV10-3|.|TRBJ2-3
TGTGCCATCAGTGCCGTCATCGGTATGGGGGCCGCAGATACGCAGTATTTT
CAISAVIGMGAADTQYF
>TRBD1|TRBV19|few|TRBJ1-2
TGTGCCAGTACCCGGGACAGGGCGAACTATGGCTACACCTTC
CASTRDRANYGYTF
>TRBD1|TRBV10-1|.|TRBJ1-5
TGCGCCAGCAGTGGGACAGGGGGCAATCAGCCCCAGCATTTT
CASSGTGGNQPQHF
>.|TRBV9|.|TRBJ1-2
TGTGCCACCTCAGGGTACTATGGCTACACCTTC
CATSGYYGYTF
>.|TRBV5-1|.|TRBJ1-1
TGCGCCAGCAGCTTGGCAGGCACGAGCCTTGAAGCTTTCTTT
CASSLAGTSLEAFF